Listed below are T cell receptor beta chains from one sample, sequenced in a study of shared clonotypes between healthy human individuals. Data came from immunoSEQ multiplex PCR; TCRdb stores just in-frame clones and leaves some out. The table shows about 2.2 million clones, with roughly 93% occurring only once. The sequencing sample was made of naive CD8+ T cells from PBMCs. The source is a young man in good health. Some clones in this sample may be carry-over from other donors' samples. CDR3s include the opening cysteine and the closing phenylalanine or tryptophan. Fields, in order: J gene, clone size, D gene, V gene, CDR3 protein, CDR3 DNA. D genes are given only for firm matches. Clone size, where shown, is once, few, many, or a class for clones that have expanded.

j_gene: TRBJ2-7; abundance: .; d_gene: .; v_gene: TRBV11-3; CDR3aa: CASSLAGALEQYF; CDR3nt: TGTGCCAGCAGCTTGGCGGGGGCTCTCGAGCAGTACTTC
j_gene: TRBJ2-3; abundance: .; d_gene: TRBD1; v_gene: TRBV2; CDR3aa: CASSVFRGQTNTDTQYF; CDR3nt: TGTGCCAGCAGTGTCTTCCGGGGACAGACGAACACAGATACGCAGTATTTT
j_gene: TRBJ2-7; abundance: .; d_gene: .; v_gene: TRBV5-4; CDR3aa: CASSLQVGGMHEQYF; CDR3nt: TGTGCCAGCAGCCTGCAGGTTGGAGGGATGCACGAGCAGTACTTC
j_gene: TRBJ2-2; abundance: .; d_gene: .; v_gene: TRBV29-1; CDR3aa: CSVLQGSGELFF; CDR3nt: TGCAGCGTTTTACAGGGTTCCGGGGAGCTGTTTTTT
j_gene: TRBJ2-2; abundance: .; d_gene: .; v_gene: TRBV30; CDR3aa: CLAVNTGELFF; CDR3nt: TGTTTAGCGGTGAACACCGGGGAGCTGTTTTTT
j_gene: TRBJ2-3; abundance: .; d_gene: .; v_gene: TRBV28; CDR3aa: CASSQNTDTQYF; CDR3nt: TGTGCCAGCTCTCAGAACACAGATACGCAGTATTTT
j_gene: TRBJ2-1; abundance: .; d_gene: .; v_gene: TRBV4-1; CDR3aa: CASSQAPGLTVGNEQFF; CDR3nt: TGCGCCAGCAGCCAAGCCCCGGGACTGACTGTAGGCAATGAGCAGTTCTTC
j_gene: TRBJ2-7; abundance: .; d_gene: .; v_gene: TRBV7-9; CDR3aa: CASSLQTVSYEQYF; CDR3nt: TGTGCCAGCAGCTTGCAGACGGTTTCCTACGAGCAGTACTTC
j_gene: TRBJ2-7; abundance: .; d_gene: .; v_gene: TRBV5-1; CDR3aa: CASSLARDGAEGYEQYF; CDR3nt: TGCGCCAGCAGCTTGGCCAGGGATGGCGCCGAGGGCTACGAGCAGTACTTC
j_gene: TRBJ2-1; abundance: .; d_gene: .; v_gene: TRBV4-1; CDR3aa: CASSQDRGSYNEQFF; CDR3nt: TGCGCCAGCAGCCAAGATCGGGGGAGTTACAATGAGCAGTTCTTC
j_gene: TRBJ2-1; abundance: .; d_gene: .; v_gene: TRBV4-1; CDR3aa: CASSHPPGVLNEQFF; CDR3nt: TGCGCCAGCAGCCACCCACCTGGAGTATTGAATGAGCAGTTCTTC
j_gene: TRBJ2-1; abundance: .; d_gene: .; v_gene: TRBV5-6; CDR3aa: CASSSRTGQFF; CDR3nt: TGTGCCAGCAGCTCAAGGACCGGGCAGTTCTTC
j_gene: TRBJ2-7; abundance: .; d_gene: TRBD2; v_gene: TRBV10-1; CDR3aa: CASSDCKPLAVYF; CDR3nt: TGCGCCAGCAGTGATTGCAAGCCTCTAGCGGTATATTTC
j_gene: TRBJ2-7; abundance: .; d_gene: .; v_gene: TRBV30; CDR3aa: CAWITYEQYF; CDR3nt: TGTGCCTGGATCACGTACGAGCAGTACTTC
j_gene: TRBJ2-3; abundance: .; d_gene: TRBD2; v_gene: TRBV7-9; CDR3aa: CASSPGTSDADTQYF; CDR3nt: TGTGCCAGCAGCCCCGGGACTAGCGACGCGGATACGCAGTATTTT
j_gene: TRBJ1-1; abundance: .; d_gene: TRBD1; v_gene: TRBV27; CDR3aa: CASRQGASNTEAFF; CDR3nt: TGTGCCAGCAGACAGGGGGCTTCGAACACTGAAGCTTTCTTT
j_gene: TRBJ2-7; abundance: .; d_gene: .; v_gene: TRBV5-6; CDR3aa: CASSPEGAVYEQYF; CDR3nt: TGTGCCAGCAGCCCCGAAGGGGCAGTCTACGAGCAGTACTTC
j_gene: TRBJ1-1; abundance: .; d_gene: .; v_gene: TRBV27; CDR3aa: CASSLSDTVRTEAFF; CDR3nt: TGTGCCAGCAGTTTATCAGACACCGTAAGGACTGAAGCTTTCTTT
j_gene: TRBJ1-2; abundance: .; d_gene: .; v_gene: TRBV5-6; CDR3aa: CASSLGGILEGYTF; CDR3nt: TGTGCCAGCAGCTTGGGAGGGATCCTCGAGGGCTACACCTTC
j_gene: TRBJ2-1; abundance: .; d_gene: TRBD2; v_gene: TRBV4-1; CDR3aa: CASSQGGGSNPYNEQFF; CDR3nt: TGCGCCAGCAGCCAAGGGGGCGGGAGCAACCCCTACAATGAGCAGTTCTTC
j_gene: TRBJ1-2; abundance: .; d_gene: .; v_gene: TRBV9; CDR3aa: CASSVLNYGYTF; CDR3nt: TGTGCCAGCAGCGTTTTGAACTATGGCTACACCTTC
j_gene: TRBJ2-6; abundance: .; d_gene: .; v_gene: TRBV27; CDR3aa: CASSYGNPGANVLTF; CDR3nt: TGTGCCAGCAGTTACGGGAACCCTGGGGCCAACGTCCTGACTTTC
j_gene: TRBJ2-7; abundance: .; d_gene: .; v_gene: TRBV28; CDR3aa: CASSFSGGHYEQYF; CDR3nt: TGTGCCAGCAGTTTTTCTGGGGGACACTACGAGCAGTACTTC
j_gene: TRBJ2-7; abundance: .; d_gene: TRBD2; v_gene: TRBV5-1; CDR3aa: CASTLSRSGSSYEQYF; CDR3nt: TGCGCCAGCACCTTGTCCCGTAGCGGGAGCTCCTACGAGCAGTACTTC
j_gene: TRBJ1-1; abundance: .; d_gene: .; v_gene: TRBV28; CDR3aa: CASSFGALNTEAFF; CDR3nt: TGTGCCAGCAGTTTCGGGGCGCTGAACACTGAAGCTTTCTTT
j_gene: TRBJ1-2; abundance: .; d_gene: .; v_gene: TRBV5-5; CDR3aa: CASSPSYMRGIDYGYTF; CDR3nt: TGTGCCAGCAGCCCCTCGTATATGAGGGGCATCGACTATGGCTACACCTTC
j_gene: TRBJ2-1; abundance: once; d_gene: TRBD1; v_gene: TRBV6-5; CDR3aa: CASSTGTGIYNEQFF; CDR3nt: TGTGCCAGCAGTACCGGGACAGGCATCTACAATGAGCAGTTCTTC
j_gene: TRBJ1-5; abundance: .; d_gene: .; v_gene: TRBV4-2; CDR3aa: CASSQDEGGGNQPQHF; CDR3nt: TGTGCCAGCAGCCAAGATGAGGGGGGAGGCAATCAGCCCCAGCATTTT
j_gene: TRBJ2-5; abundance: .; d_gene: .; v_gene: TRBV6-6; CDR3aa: CASSYFEETQYF; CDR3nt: TGTGCCAGCAGTTACTTCGAAGAGACCCAGTACTTC
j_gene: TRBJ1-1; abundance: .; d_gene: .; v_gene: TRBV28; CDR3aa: CASSFAGNTEAFF; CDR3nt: TGTGCCAGCAGTTTTGCAGGGAACACTGAAGCTTTCTTT
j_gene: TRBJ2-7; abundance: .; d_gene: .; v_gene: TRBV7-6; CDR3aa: CASSPGSTYEQYF; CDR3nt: TGTGCCAGCAGCCCGGGATCTACCTACGAGCAGTACTTC
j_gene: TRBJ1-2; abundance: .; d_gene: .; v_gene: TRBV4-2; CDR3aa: CASSQGLTNYGYTF; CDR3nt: TGTGCCAGCAGCCAAGGGCTTACTAACTATGGCTACACCTTC
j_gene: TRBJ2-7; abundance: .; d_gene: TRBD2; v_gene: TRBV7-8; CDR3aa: CASGLAGDAYEQYF; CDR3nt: TGTGCCAGTGGACTAGCGGGGGACGCCTACGAGCAGTACTTC
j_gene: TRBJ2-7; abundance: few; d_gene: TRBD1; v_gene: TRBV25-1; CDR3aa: CASTRDRGPSEQYF; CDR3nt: TGTGCCAGCACTCGGGACAGGGGGCCGTCCGAGCAGTACTTC
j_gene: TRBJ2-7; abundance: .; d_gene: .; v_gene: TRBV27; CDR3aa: CASSPGTYEQYF; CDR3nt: TGTGCCAGCAGCCCCGGTACCTACGAGCAGTACTTC
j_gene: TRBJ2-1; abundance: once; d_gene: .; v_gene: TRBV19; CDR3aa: CASSITPGEGHNEQFF; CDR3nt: TGTGCCAGTAGTATAACCCCAGGAGAAGGACACAATGAGCAGTTCTTC
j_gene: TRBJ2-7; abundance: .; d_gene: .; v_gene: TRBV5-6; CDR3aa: CASSLGQTISYEQYF; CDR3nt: TGTGCCAGCAGCTTGGGACAGACGATCTCCTACGAGCAGTACTTC
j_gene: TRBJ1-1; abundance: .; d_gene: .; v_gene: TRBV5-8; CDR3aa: CASSWGGTEAFF; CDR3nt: TGTGCCAGCAGCTGGGGGGGGACTGAAGCTTTCTTT
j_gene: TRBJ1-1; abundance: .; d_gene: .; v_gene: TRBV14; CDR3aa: CASSHLPQGISEAFF; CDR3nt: TGTGCCAGCAGCCACCTCCCTCAGGGGATTTCTGAAGCTTTCTTT
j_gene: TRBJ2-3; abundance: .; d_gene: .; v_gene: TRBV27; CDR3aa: CASSFLPLTDTQYF; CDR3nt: TGTGCCAGCAGTTTTCTCCCGCTCACAGATACGCAGTATTTT
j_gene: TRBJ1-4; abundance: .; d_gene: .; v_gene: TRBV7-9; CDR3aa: CASSLGGTWDEKLFF; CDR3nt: TGTGCCAGCAGCTTGGGCGGAACATGGGATGAAAAACTGTTTTTT
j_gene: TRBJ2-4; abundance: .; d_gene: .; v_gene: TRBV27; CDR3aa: CASSLSALAKNIQYF; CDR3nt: TGTGCCAGCAGTTTAAGTGCCCTAGCCAAAAACATTCAGTACTTC
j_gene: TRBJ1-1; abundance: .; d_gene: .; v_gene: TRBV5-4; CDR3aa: CASSTGVGTEAFF; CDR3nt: TGTGCCAGCAGCACGGGGGTCGGCACTGAAGCTTTCTTT
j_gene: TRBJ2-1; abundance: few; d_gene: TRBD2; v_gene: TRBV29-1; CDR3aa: CSVEGGSSYNEQFF; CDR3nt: TGCAGCGTTGAGGGCGGGAGCTCCTACAATGAGCAGTTCTTC
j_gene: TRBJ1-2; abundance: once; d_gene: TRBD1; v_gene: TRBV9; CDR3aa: CASSVQATGENYGYTF; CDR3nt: TGTGCCAGCAGCGTCCAAGCGACAGGGGAGAACTATGGCTACACCTTC
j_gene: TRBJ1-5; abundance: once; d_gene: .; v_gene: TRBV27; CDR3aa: CASRLTDSNQPQHF; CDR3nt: TGTGCCAGCAGGCTGACTGATAGCAATCAGCCCCAGCATTTT
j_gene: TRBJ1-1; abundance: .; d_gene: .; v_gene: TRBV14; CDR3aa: CASSQVWTEAFF; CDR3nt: TGTGCCAGCAGCCAAGTTTGGACTGAAGCTTTCTTT
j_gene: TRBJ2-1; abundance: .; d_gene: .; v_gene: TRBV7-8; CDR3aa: CASSFRVNEQFF; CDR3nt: TGTGCCAGCAGCTTCCGTGTCAATGAGCAGTTCTTC
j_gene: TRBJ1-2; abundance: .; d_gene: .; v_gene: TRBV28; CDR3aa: CASSFQARTYGYTF; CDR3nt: TGTGCCAGCAGTTTTCAAGCCCGCACCTATGGCTACACCTTC
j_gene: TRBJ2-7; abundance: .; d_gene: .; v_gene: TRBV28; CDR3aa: CAATGGTYEQYF; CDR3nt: TGTGCCGCCACCGGCGGGACCTACGAGCAGTACTTC
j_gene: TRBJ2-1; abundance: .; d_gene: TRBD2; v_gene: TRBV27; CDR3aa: CASTSGTSGSNEQFF; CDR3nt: TGTGCCAGCACCTCTGGGACTAGCGGGAGCAATGAGCAGTTCTTC
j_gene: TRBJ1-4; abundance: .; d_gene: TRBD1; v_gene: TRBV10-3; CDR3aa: CAISPGQGGLFF; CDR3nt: TGTGCCATCAGTCCGGGACAAGGGGGCCTGTTTTTT
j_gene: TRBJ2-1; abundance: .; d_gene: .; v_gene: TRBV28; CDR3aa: CATYRDYNEQFF; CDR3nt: TGTGCCACCTACCGGGACTACAATGAGCAGTTCTTC
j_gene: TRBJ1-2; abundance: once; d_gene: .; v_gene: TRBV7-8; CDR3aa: CASSPNPSHGYTF; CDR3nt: TGTGCCAGCAGCCCTAATCCCTCCCATGGCTACACCTTC
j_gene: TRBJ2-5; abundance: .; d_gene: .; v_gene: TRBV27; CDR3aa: CASSSPGRIETQYF; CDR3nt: TGTGCCAGCAGTTCCCCGGGACGGATAGAGACCCAGTACTTC
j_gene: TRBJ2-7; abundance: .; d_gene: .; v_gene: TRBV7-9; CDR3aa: CASSLEVGLATYEQYF; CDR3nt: TGTGCCAGCAGCTTAGAGGTGGGGCTAGCAACTTACGAGCAGTACTTC
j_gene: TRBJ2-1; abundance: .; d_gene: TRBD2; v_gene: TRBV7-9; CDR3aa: CASTGTSEGAYNEQFF; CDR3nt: TGTGCCAGCACCGGGACTAGCGAAGGAGCTTACAATGAGCAGTTCTTC